Below, 14 T cell receptor beta chains from the same sample are listed, as sequenced in a study of cytomegalovirus exposure and HLA in healthy donors. The PCR was carried out with 60 Vbeta primers and 13 Jbeta primers. Profiling relied on immunoSEQ multiplex PCR, and the TCRdb table lists in-frame clones only, not all of them. This sample has about 80,000 clones, with approximately 67% found just once. The sequenced sample was PBMCs. All receptors derive from a male donor in good health and CMV-seropositive.

This chain uses TRBV7-9 with TRBJ1-1, with 8 bases matching TRBD1. V shed 5 bases, J shed 0 bases, and the junction held 11 bases outside the gene matches. Per germline, CDR1 SEHNR and CDR2 FQNEAQ (reference sequence). The CDR3 is 17 amino acids. This chain's CDR3 is CASSPRQGLGVNTEAFF. CDR3 bases: TGTGCCAGCAGCCCTCGACAGGGGCTGGGGGTGAACACTGAAGCTTTCTTT.

V usage is TRBV2 and J usage is TRBJ2-7; 11 bases map to TRBD1. V lost 3 bases, J lost 5 bases, and 6 bases stayed unmatched. The germline V gene has CDR1 SNHLY and CDR2 FYNNEI. There are 15 residues in the CDR3. The CDR3 DNA is TGTGCCAGCAGTGAGGGACAGGGGGGAGCCCACGAGCAGTACTTC. It encodes CASSEGQGGAHEQYF.

The chain links TRBV7-2 to TRBJ2-1, with 7 bases matching TRBD2. CDR1 and CDR2 (germline): SGHTA, FQGNSA. This CDR3 comprises 13 residues. The J segment lost 6 bases and the V segment lost 6 bases, leaving 5 bases of the junction unmatched. DNA of the CDR3: TGTGCCAGCAGTCGACTAGCTGGCAATGAGCAGTTCTTC. Protein: CASSRLAGNEQFF.

This clone was seen only a few times. The rearrangement uses TRBV18 and TRBJ2-5; TRBD2 might be the D (5 bases). The germline V gene has CDR1 KGHSH and CDR2 LQKENI. The CDR3 extends over 14 amino acids. V was clipped by 4 bases and J by 1 base, with 10 bases between them. CDR3 DNA sequence: TGTGCCAGCTCACGGGAGCTGGGCCAAGAGACCCAGTACTTC. Translation gives CASSRELGQETQYF.

Sample share makes this clone medium-sized. CDR3 coding DNA: TGCAGTGCTAGAGATCTAAGTACGCAGTATTTT. Encoded protein: CSARDLSTQYF. This rearrangement joins TRBV20-1 to TRBJ2-3; D gene unclear. Germline CDR1 and CDR2: DFQATT and SNEGSKA (reference sequence). V was cut by 0 bases and J by 8 bases, with 6 bases left in between. This CDR3 region has 11 residues.

The chain uses TRBV6-1 and TRBJ1-1; D not resolved. Trimming pared 4 bases from V and 3 bases from J, leaving 9 bases between. The CDR3 is 13 residues long. Germline CDR1 and CDR2: MNHNS and SASEGT. The CDR3 is CASSVWRDTEAFF. CDR3 nucleotides: TGTGCCAGCAGTGTTTGGAGGGACACTGAAGCTTTCTTT.

V and J are TRBV6-5 and TRBJ2-7; D is ambiguous. The CDR3 contains 11 residues. Germline V gives CDR1 MNHEY, CDR2 SVGAGI. V was trimmed by 4 bases and J by 3 bases, leaving 4 bases between them. The CDR3 region is CASSSFYEQYF. CDR3 DNA sequence: TGTGCCAGCAGTTCCTTCTACGAGCAGTACTTC.

The J gene is TRBJ1-3, the V gene TRBV7-2; no clear D gene. This CDR3 contains 16 residues. The germline gives CDR1 SGHTA, CDR2 FQGNSA. V was pared by 1 base and J by 0 bases, with 10 bases between. CDR3 nucleotide sequence: TGTGCCAGCAGCTTAGTGGTTGGACTCTCTGGAAACACCATATATTTT. Translating gives CASSLVVGLSGNTIYF.

Only a few counts were recorded for this clone. The V gene is TRBV19, the J gene TRBJ2-1; 8 nucleotides agree with TRBD2. Germline assignment: CDR1 LNHDA and CDR2 SQIVND (reference sequence). Trimming took 3 bases from V and 2 from J; bases not matched to a gene: 6. The CDR3 loop spans 16 amino acids. The CDR3 nucleotides are TGTGCCAGTAGTATCTCGGGGGGGGGCCCCTACAATGAGCAGTTCTTC. Translation: CASSISGGGPYNEQFF.

The gene calls are TRBV18 and TRBJ1-1; D gene uncertain. The CDR3 is 14 amino acids. Germline V gene lookup returns CDR1 KGHSH and CDR2 LQKENI. Trimming left V 1 base short and J 5 bases short, with 11 bases between. The CDR3: CASSPLSEGTEAFF. The CDR3 nucleotides are TGTGCCAGCTCACCACTCTCGGAGGGAACTGAAGCTTTCTTT.

This chain uses TRBV4-3 with TRBJ1-2; 7 bases map to TRBD1. V trimming: 2 bases; J trimming: 6 bases; junction bases outside the gene matches: 3. CDR1 LGHNA and CDR2 YSLEER come from the germline V gene. This CDR3 has 13 amino acids. DNA for the CDR3: TGCGCCAGCAGCCAAACAGGGGTAAATGGCTACACCTTC. Encoded protein: CASSQTGVNGYTF.

This chain connects TRBV7-9 to TRBJ1-3; tentative D call: TRBD1 (5 bases). The CDR3 contains 18 residues. Between the trimmed V and J ends, which lost 5 bases and 0 bases, there was a span of 20 bases. Germline-derived CDR1 and CDR2 are SEHNR and FQNEAQ (reference sequence). For the CDR3, the DNA is TGTGCCAGCAGCCCTAGGTACAGGATTGAGAGCTCTGGAAACACCATATATTTT. It translates to CASSPRYRIESSGNTIYF.

The chain joins TRBV6-1 to TRBJ2-1; 9 bases are a match to TRBD1. This CDR3 comprises 14 residues. Germline V gives CDR1 MNHNS, CDR2 SASEGT. V lost 4 bases and J lost 9; bases outside the gene matches: 7. The CDR3 loop is CASSAPLTGGEQFF. The CDR3 DNA is TGTGCCAGCAGTGCCCCATTGACAGGGGGTGAGCAGTTCTTC.

The chain recombines TRBV7-3 with TRBJ1-1; D possibly corresponds to TRBD1 (5 bases). The V gene lost 5 bases and the J gene lost 0 bases, with 7 bases spanning the gap. Germline V CDR1 and CDR2: SGHTA, FQGTGA. The CDR3 has 13 amino acids. CDR3 protein: CASSEGVNTEAFF. The CDR3 nucleotides read TGTGCCAGCAGCGAAGGGGTGAACACTGAAGCTTTCTTT.